The 25 T cell receptor beta chains in this list originate from one sample, sequenced in a study of T cell responses to AZD1222 COVID-19 vaccine. TCRdb's table, derived via immunoSEQ multiplex PCR, lists solely in-frame clones and lacks some. Seen here are approximately 64,000 clones, roughly 84% observed once, and the top ten hold under 7.5%. The sequences come from peripheral blood, collected on day 0 of AZD1222 vaccination. The receptor source for this set is an adult in good health.

The rearrangement links TRBV5-5 to TRBJ1-4; no reliable D call. Germline V lookup: CDR1 SGHKS, CDR2 YYEKEE (reference sequence). V lost 6 bases and J lost 0, with 9 bases in between. This CDR3 comprises 14 residues. The CDR3 DNA reads TGTGCCAGCAACGGCGGGGCAACTAATGAAAAACTGTTTTTT. Encoded protein: CASNGGATNEKLFF.

The chain links TRBV2 to TRBJ1-5; TRBD1 aligns across 8 bases. Unmatched junction bases numbered 8, after V lost 7 bases and J lost 0 bases. This CDR3 contains 16 residues. Germline values: CDR1 SNHLY, CDR2 FYNNEI. The CDR3 spells CASTMTGDYSNQPQHF. The CDR3 nucleotides read TGTGCCAGCACCATGACAGGGGACTATAGCAATCAGCCCCAGCATTTT.

The rearrangement links TRBV4-3 to TRBJ2-4; TRBD1 aligns across 11 bases. Germline V gives CDR1 LGHNA, CDR2 YSLEER. The CDR3 is made up of 19 amino acids. J was trimmed by 7 bases and V by 3 bases; bases with no gene match: 17. The CDR3 bases are TGCGCCAGCAGCCATCAATCGGCCGGGACAGGGGGTAGGAGTAACATTCAGTACTTC. Its protein product is CASSHQSAGTGGRSNIQYF.

The V and J genes are TRBV27 and TRBJ1-5, with D tentatively TRBD1 (5 bases). The germline gives CDR1 MNHEY, CDR2 SMNVEV (reference sequence). This CDR3 is 15 amino acids long. The germline V and J ends were trimmed by 5 bases and 2 bases, with 13 bases remaining between them. The DNA of the CDR3 is TGTGCCAGCAGTCCATCCCGGGGGGGCAATCAGCCCCAGCATTTT. It yields the protein CASSPSRGGNQPQHF.

This chain joins TRBV5-1 and TRBJ2-2, with 11 bases aligning to TRBD1. From germline, CDR1 is SGHRS and CDR2 YFSETQ. This CDR3 has 17 amino acids. The V gene end was trimmed by 0 bases and the J gene end by 5 bases; junction bases not matched to a gene: 6. In nucleotides, the CDR3 is TGCGCCAGCAGCTTGGGGCCCGGGACAGGGGGTACCGGGGAGCTGTTTTTT. Protein product: CASSLGPGTGGTGELFF. Filled out from reference TRBV5-1 and TRBJ2-2, the complete variable domain reads KAGVTQTPRYLIKTRGQQVTLSCSPISGHRSVSWYQQTPGQGLQFLFEYFSETQRNKGNFPGRFSGRQFSNSRSEMNVSTLELGDSALYLCASSLGPGTGGTGELFFGEGSRLTVL.

This chain links TRBV11-2 with TRBJ2-7, with a possible D match to TRBD2 (5 bases). The V end was cut by 5 bases, the J end by 3 bases, with 14 bases between. CDR1 SGHAT and CDR2 FQNNGV come from the germline V gene. The CDR3 runs 14 residues. CDR3 sequence reads: CASSQIGGYYEQYF. The CDR3 DNA is TGTGCCAGCAGCCAGATCGGAGGTTACTACGAGCAGTACTTC.

The chain is built from TRBV11-2 and TRBJ2-2; 9 bases fit TRBD1. Trimming removed 5 bases from V and 5 bases from J; junction bases left unmatched: 9. Germline CDR1 and CDR2: SGHAT and FQNNGV. CDR3 length equals 16 residues. The CDR3 here is CASSPGQGSRTGELFF. CDR3 bases: TGTGCCAGCAGCCCGGGACAGGGTTCTAGAACCGGGGAGCTGTTTTTT. Using reference TRBV11-2 and TRBJ2-2 for the parts outside the CDR3, the full variable domain is EAGVAQSPRYKIIEKRQSVAFWCNPISGHATLYWYQQILGQGPKLLIQFQNNGVVDDSQLPKDRFSAERLKGVDSTLKIQPAKLEDSAVYLCASSPGQGSRTGELFFGEGSRLTVL.

This clone was observed a single time. The chain combines TRBV2 with TRBJ1-4; D gene ambiguous. Trimming shortened V by 5 bases and J by 4 bases, and 5 bases separated the two germline ends. CDR3 length equals 12 residues. Germline lookup yields CDR1 SNHLY and CDR2 FYNNEI. As DNA, the CDR3 is TGTGCCAGCAGTCTCTATAATGAAAAACTGTTTTTT. Encoded protein: CASSLYNEKLFF.

The chain employs TRBV19 and TRBJ1-1, with D possibly matching TRBD1 (5 bases). The CDR3 runs 15 residues. Germline V lookup: CDR1 LNHDA, CDR2 SQIVND (reference sequence). V shed 7 bases and J shed 3 bases, with 18 bases lying between them. The CDR3 loop reads CASMGSLEGDTEAFF. In DNA form, the CDR3 reads TGTGCCAGTATGGGGTCGTTGGAAGGGGACACTGAAGCTTTCTTT.

The rearrangement uses TRBV4-2 and TRBJ1-4; 9 bases line up with TRBD1. Per the germline V gene, CDR1 is LGHNA and CDR2 is YNFKEQ. The CDR3 loop spans 15 amino acids. The junction had 7 bases not matched to a gene; V was cut back by 4 bases and J by 7 bases. The CDR3 nucleotides are TGTGCCAGCAGCCGGGACAGGGAGATAGCTGAAAAACTGTTTTTT. Translating it yields CASSRDREIAEKLFF.

The rearrangement joins TRBV13 to TRBJ2-3; 15 positions agree with TRBD2. The CDR3 sequence is 18 residues long. Losses at the gene ends were 4 bases for V and 4 bases for J; bases not matched to a gene: 9. Germline assignment: CDR1 PRHDT and CDR2 FYEKMQ (reference sequence). CDR3 amino acids: CASSSRTSGGAQADTQYF. In DNA, the CDR3 is TGTGCCAGCAGCTCAAGGACTAGCGGGGGGGCGCAGGCAGATACGCAGTATTTT.

The genes are TRBV19 and TRBJ1-2; TRBD1 might be the D (6 bases). V lost 8 bases and J 7 bases, leaving 20 bases between the germline ends. This CDR3 contains 14 residues. Germline lookup yields CDR1 LNHDA and CDR2 SQIVND (reference sequence). CDR3 sequence reads: CASEREQGLSGYTF. The DNA for the CDR3 is TGTGCCAGTGAGAGAGAACAGGGTCTTTCTGGCTACACCTTC.

This clone was counted a single time. The chain joins TRBV4-1 to TRBJ2-7, with 9 bases identical to TRBD1. Germline V gene lookup returns CDR1 MGHRA and CDR2 YSYEKL. With V trimmed by 3 bases and J by 4 bases, 7 bases remained unmatched. The CDR3 extends over 15 amino acids. For the CDR3, the DNA is TGCGCCAGCAGCCAGACCGGGACAGGGATATACGAGCAGTACTTC. This translates into CASSQTGTGIYEQYF.

The chain links TRBV2 to TRBJ2-3, with 14 bases that match TRBD2. There are 17 residues in the CDR3. Germline trimming cut 5 bases from V and 2 bases from J; bases unmatched to any gene: 6. Germline V gene sequence: CDR1 SNHLY, CDR2 FYNNEI. The CDR3 loop reads CASSLWTSGGNTDTQYF. The CDR3 DNA reads TGTGCCAGCAGTCTTTGGACTAGCGGGGGGAACACAGATACGCAGTATTTT.

The chain has TRBV27 and TRBJ2-1, with TRBD2 matching over 8 bases. This CDR3 has 13 amino acids. The junction had 4 bases not matched to a gene; V was cut back by 4 bases and J by 8 bases. CDR1 is MNHEY, CDR2 SMNVEV, per germline (reference sequence). The CDR3 is CASSSGLVDEQFF. The CDR3 bases are TGTGCCAGCAGTTCGGGACTAGTCGATGAGCAGTTCTTC.

V is TRBV4-1 and J is TRBJ1-6; D may be TRBD1 (5 bases). CDR3 length: 16 amino acids. The V and J ends lost 2 bases and 7 bases respectively, with 15 bases between them. Germline-derived CDR1 and CDR2 are MGHRA and YSYEKL. CDR3 coding DNA: TGCGCCAGCAGCCAACCCAGGAGGGGTACGAATTCACCCCTCCACTTT. It yields the protein CASSQPRRGTNSPLHF.

V and J are TRBV29-1 and TRBJ1-6; D gene unclear. Deletions cut 4 bases from V and 6 bases from J, with 4 bases between. Germline CDR1 SQVTM, CDR2 ANQGSEA. The CDR3 sequence is 11 residues long. The CDR3 DNA follows: TGCAGCGTTGGCGCTAATTCACCCCTCCACTTT. Translation: CSVGANSPLHF.

The V and J genes are TRBV28 and TRBJ1-5, with TRBD1 matching over 7 bases. Trimming removed 3 bases from V and 6 bases from J; junction bases left unmatched: 11. CDR1 and CDR2 from the germline V gene are MDHEN and SYDVKM. This CDR3 has 16 residues. The CDR3 DNA follows: TGTGCCAGCAGTTTTCCGCGTGCAGGGGGATCTCAGCCCCAGCATTTT. Translating it yields CASSFPRAGGSQPQHF.

This clone appeared a few times. This chain joins TRBV4-1 and TRBJ1-1; no firm D call. The length of the CDR3 is 17 residues. Germline values: CDR1 MGHRA, CDR2 YSYEKL. The V end was cut by 1 base, the J end by 4 bases, with 19 bases between. The CDR3 DNA follows: TGCGCCAGCAGCCAAGGAAGCATTGCAGGCTTGGGCACTGAAGCTTTCTTT. Amino acids: CASSQGSIAGLGTEAFF.

This clone has only a few counts. J is TRBJ2-2 and V is TRBV4-1; the match to TRBD1 covers 9 bases. After removal of 2 bases from V and 9 bases from J, the junction contained 13 bases not matched to a gene. CDR1 is MGHRA and CDR2 is YSYEKL in the germline V gene. There are 17 residues in the CDR3. CDR3 DNA sequence: TGCGCCAGCAGCCAATTAGCCGGGACAGGGAGGGGTCGGGAGCTGTTTTTT. It yields the protein CASSQLAGTGRGRELFF.

With regard to this clone: A read error may explain this, as a much larger clone is one base away. The gene calls are TRBV6-5 and TRBJ2-6; weak D call: TRBD1 (5 bases). Trimming cost V 2 bases and J 0 bases, with 5 bases left between them. Germline assignment: CDR1 MNHEY and CDR2 SVGAGI. The CDR3 totals 15 residues. The DNA for the CDR3 is TGTGCCAGCAGTTACGACAGCTCTGGGGCCAACGTCCTGACTTTC. Its translation is CASSYDSSGANVLTF.

In this sample, this clone turned up once. The V gene is TRBV3-1 (or the pseudogene TRBV3-2), the J gene TRBJ1-5; no clear D. The V gene lost 1 base and the J gene lost 0 bases, with 4 bases spanning the gap. This CDR3 has 14 residues. Germline assignment: CDR1 LGHDT and CDR2 YNNKEL (reference sequence). In DNA form, the CDR3 reads TGTGCCAGCAGCCAAGCCTTTAGCAATCAGCCCCAGCATTTT. Translated, it gives CASSQAFSNQPQHF.

This clone showed up just once. The V and J genes are TRBV14 and TRBJ1-5; possible D gene TRBD1, 6 bases. V gave up 3 bases and J gave up 4 bases, with 7 bases separating them. Germline-derived CDR1 and CDR2 are SGHDN and FVKESK. The CDR3 contains 13 residues. CDR3 in amino acids: CASSQDSNQPQHF. The CDR3 DNA is TGTGCCAGCAGCCAGGACAGTAATCAGCCCCAGCATTTT.

V usage is TRBV19 and J usage is TRBJ2-7; 7 positions agree with TRBD2. The CDR3 has 15 residues. Germline V gene data show CDR1 as LNHDA and CDR2 as SQIVND (reference sequence). The J segment lost 2 bases and the V segment lost 2 bases, leaving 6 bases of the junction unmatched. For the CDR3, the DNA is TGTGCCAGTAGTATACAGGCGGGGAGGGCCTACGAGCAGTACTTC. Translating it yields CASSIQAGRAYEQYF.

The V gene is TRBV24-1, the J gene TRBJ1-2; D unresolved. The CDR3 runs 11 residues. Germline CDR1 KGHDR, CDR2 SFDVKD. This CDR3 reads CGVANNYGYTF. In DNA, the CDR3 is TGTGGGGTGGCCAATAACTATGGCTACACCTTC.